This TCR beta chain came from a study of CD8 T cells in ankylosing spondylitis. With regard to this clonotype: Its antigen is unknown. At one end, the junction sequence differs from germline, possibly due to a read error.

Findings and limits, study-wide: Certain motif variants had earlier appeared in reactive arthritis synovial fluid and blood. It was reported that disease-linked clones were significantly enriched in matched ankylosing spondylitis synovial fluid. What appeared characteristic of ankylosing spondylitis blood was a TCR beta motif of seven to nine highly homologous variants.

It was by quantitative 5'-RACE with molecular barcodes that TCR beta libraries were made. In TCRdb, the 5' RACE reads were re-called with MiXCR into one record per CDR3 protein. The sample has 200,000 to 250,000 distinct CDR3 sequences, 30% to 40% seen once. Germline V gene sequence: CDR1 DFQATT, CDR2 SNEGSKA (reference sequence). The CDR3 totals 15 residues. Sequences were obtained from blood, either unsorted or a sorted T cell fraction (not recorded which). The receptor was isolated from a male donor with ankylosing spondylitis or in good health (not recorded which). This chain links TRBV20-1 with TRBJ2-5; D ambiguous. The CDR3 nucleotides are TGCAGTTCTAGACATGCCCGCGGCTTCCAAGAGACCCAGTACTTC. It encodes CSSRHARGFQETQYF.